This TCR beta chain was retrieved from a study of T-cell memory formation after mild COVID-19. Study-level information: In these data, TCR clusters were largely donor specific.

In germline, CDR1 is MGHRA, CDR2 YSYEKL. This CDR3 spans 12 amino acids. Trimming removed 0 bases at V and 10 bases at J, with 7 bases between. This clonotype has just a few counts. A single record per CDR3 protein comes from TCRdb applying MiXCR to the 5' RACE reads. The sample lists roughly 200,000 distinct CDR3 sequences, roughly 23% seen once, with around 23% in the top ten. The sequencing sample was made of PBMCs or a T cell subset sorted from them (not recorded which). The gene calls are TRBV4-1 and TRBJ2-1; D is unresolved. The TCR comes from an adult woman who had mild COVID-19 (a few samples of this study predate the infection). Cell type and time point are not known. Here the CDR3 reads CASSQENIEQFF. CDR3 DNA: TGCGCCAGCAGCCAAGAAAATATAGAGCAGTTCTTC.